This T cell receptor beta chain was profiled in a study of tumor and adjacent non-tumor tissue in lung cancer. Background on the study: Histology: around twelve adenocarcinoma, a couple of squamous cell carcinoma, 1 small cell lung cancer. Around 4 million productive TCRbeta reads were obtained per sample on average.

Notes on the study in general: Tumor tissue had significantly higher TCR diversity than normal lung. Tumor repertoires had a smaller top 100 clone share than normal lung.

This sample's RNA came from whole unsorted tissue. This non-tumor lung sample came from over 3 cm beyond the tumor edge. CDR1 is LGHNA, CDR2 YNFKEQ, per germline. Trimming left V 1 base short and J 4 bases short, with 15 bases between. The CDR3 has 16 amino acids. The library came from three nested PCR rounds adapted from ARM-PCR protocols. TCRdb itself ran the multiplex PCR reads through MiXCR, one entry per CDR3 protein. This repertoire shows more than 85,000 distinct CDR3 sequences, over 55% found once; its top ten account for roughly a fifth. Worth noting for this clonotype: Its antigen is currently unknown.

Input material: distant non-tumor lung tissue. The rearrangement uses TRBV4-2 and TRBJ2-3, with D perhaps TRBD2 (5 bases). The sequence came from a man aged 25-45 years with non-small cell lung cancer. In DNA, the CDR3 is TGTGCCAGCAGCCAAGGCGGGTCCGTCCCTTCAGATACGCAGTATTTT. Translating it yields CASSQGGSVPSDTQYF.